A selection of T cell receptor beta chains follows, all from one sample in a study of OX40 agonist ivuxolimab in advanced cancers. TCRdb's table, derived via immunoSEQ multiplex PCR, lists solely in-frame clones and lacks some. The table shows around 20,000 clones, with roughly 82% occurring only once. Source: CD4+ or CD8+ T cells sorted from blood, taken in a trial of the OX40 agonist ivuxolimab. These receptors were taken from an adult with an advanced solid tumor such as melanoma, head and neck, liver or kidney cancer. The CDR3 runs from the conserved cysteine through the conserved F or W. Clone size is not always given. Where it is, it says once, few, many or a class for expanded clones.

V,size,J,CDR3
TRBV11-2,NA,TRBJ2-5,CASSLGGQETQYF
TRBV25-1,few,TRBJ1-1,CASSDDRGNMNTEAFF
TRBV18,NA,TRBJ1-6,CASSEQGESSYNSPLHF
TRBV4-2,NA,TRBJ2-7,CASSQFAGPSYEQYF
TRBV7-2,NA,TRBJ2-2,CASSLQLATTGELFF
TRBV19,NA,TRBJ2-1,CASTLGSGSSYNEQFF
TRBV7-6,NA,NA,CASSRTSGSTVYEQYF
TRBV18,NA,TRBJ2-2,CASSLDRVGNTGELFF
TRBV7-9,NA,TRBJ1-2,CASSLVTDSPYGYTF
TRBV18,NA,TRBJ2-2,CASSPRLAGGLGELFF
TRBV28,NA,TRBJ1-2,CGTDRRGSYGYTF
TRBV2,NA,TRBJ2-2,CASSEMTSRSGELFF
TRBV5-6,once,TRBJ2-7,CASSALGGGMGEQYF
TRBV7-8,few,TRBJ1-5,CASSRFWEPQHF
TRBV4-1,few,TRBJ1-1,CASSQDKRQGGTEAFF
TRBV2,NA,TRBJ1-1,CASTLQGNTEAFF
TRBV14,few,TRBJ1-2,CASSQAQALPHTF
TRBV19,NA,TRBJ2-1,CASSDGRRQFF
TRBV7-8,NA,TRBJ1-5,CASSSREYSNQPQHF
TRBV7-6,NA,TRBJ2-5,CASSYLAGGLGWKETQYF
TRBV5-4,NA,TRBJ2-1,CASSSGLAVYNEQFF
TRBV10-3,NA,TRBJ2-7,CAISEAAGGYEQYF
TRBV6-5,NA,TRBJ2-7,CASSLQGTGEQYF
TRBV5-4,NA,TRBJ1-2,CASSLGTANYGYTF
TRBV28,once,TRBJ1-5,CASSLNRDGQPQHF
TRBV16,few,TRBJ2-6,CASSPRRGQSYSGANVLTF
TRBV5-1,NA,TRBJ2-7,CASSLASSFSDEQYF
TRBV7-2,NA,TRBJ2-2,CASKRGQNTGELFF
TRBV2,NA,TRBJ1-6,CASRGAVDNSPLHF
TRBV7-3,NA,TRBJ2-1,CASSLGLAYNEQFF
TRBV5-1,few,TRBJ1-1,CASSLGIANTEAFF
TRBV27,NA,TRBJ2-1,CASRPDYYNEQFF
TRBV6-1,few,TRBJ1-5,CASSATGGLSNQPQHF
TRBV6-4,NA,TRBJ1-1,CASRDTSLGTEAFF
TRBV7-2,NA,TRBJ1-1,CASSPIQNTEAFF